This entry describes one T cell receptor beta chain. As yet, its antigen is unknown. Preparation of the TCRbeta library involved a method that used unique molecular identifiers. TCRdb re-called the PCR reads through MiXCR, storing one row per CDR3 protein. The sample contains fewer than 1 million distinct CDR3 sequences, around 15% of which appear only once. The sample belongs to a study of T-cell reconstitution after alpha-beta-depleted transplantation in children. General study points: Where alpha-beta T cells came from about two months after transplant was reportedly several hundred expanded graft clones. T-cell numbers and diversity, one year after transplant, stemmed largely from T cells that were newly produced. At day 60, the high TCRbeta diversity found in some patients originated from recipient T cells and thymic progenitors that had survived.

Trimming cost V 2 bases and J 4 bases, with 14 bases left between them. Per the germline V gene, CDR1 is SGHVS and CDR2 is FNYEAQ. This CDR3 has 15 amino acids. The TCR comes from a male patient between 10 and 17 years old who had a stem cell transplant for acute lymphoblastic leukemia, so the T cells may come from the graft donor. Sequencing used PBMCs, mostly from graft donor cells, obtained 360 days after TCRalphabeta/CD19-depleted stem cell transplant. The chain uses TRBV7-6 and TRBJ2-5, with D possibly matching TRBD1 (6 bases). The CDR3 here is CASSLPLTGGETQYF. The CDR3 nucleotides read TGTGCCAGCAGCTTACCCTTGACAGGTGGAGAGACCCAGTACTTC.